A selection of T cell receptor beta chains follows, all from one sample in a study of T cells after yellow fever vaccination. TCRdb itself ran the 5' RACE reads through MiXCR, one entry per CDR3 protein. This sample has around 590,000 distinct CDR3 sequences, with about 12% found just once. The sequencing used PBMCs, collected on the day of the yellow fever booster vaccination. These receptors were taken from a young man who received the YFV17D yellow fever vaccine. Both conserved end residues are trimmed from each CDR3. Clone size is given for some rows only: seen once, a few or many times, or a class if the clone is expanded.

>few|TRBV12-3/TRBV12-4
ASSFTGTGHEQY
>few|TRBV24-1
ATSDGAGLAFRKQF
>.|TRBV21-1
ASSKDPNLAGAMETQY
>.|TRBV7-2
ASSLVTGRTYEQY
>few|TRBV6-2/TRBV6-3
ASRGTMGAEQY
>few|TRBV18
ASSPFGDEQY
>.|TRBV10-2
ASSGGTGAYNEQF
>.|TRBV10-3
AINAAGRETDTQY
>.|TRBV6-1
ASSRGGQGLSGELF
>.|TRBV5-1
ASSLAVRGSYNEQF
>few|TRBV4-3
ASSQEALAVNNEQF
>few|TRBV5-1
ASSRDSLNEKLF
>few|TRBV20-1
SASWTSGRRNEQF
>few|TRBV12-3/TRBV12-4
ASRSGSGSEQF
>.|TRBV20-1
SAKQGASNEKLF
>many|TRBV7-2
ASSLAGGTHNEQF
>few|TRBV11-2
ASSLVASGSFETQY
>few|TRBV20-1
SARVMSPGEQF
>.|TRBV5-5
ASSTGVPDTQY